This paragraph covers one TCR beta chain sequence. The ends were cut back, 5 bases at V and 5 bases at J, with 21 bases in the middle. Germline values: CDR1 LNHDA, CDR2 SQIVND (reference sequence). The CDR3 consists of 16 residues. This sample is drawn from a study of blood T cell repertoires in COVID-19. Assay: immunoSEQ multiplex PCR; the TCRdb copy retains only in-frame clones and omits some. In the table there are fewer than 300,000 clones, 88% of which are singletons. The clonotype comes from a middle-aged woman with acute COVID-19. The sequencing sample was made of PBMCs or T cells enriched from blood (not recorded which). The chain joins TRBV19 to TRBJ1-2; D might be TRBD1 (5 bases). In DNA form, the CDR3 reads TGTGCCAGTAGTTCCGGATGGGCAGGGAGGTATTATGGCTACACCTTC. This encodes CASSSGWAGRYYGYTF.